This T cell receptor (beta chain) was recovered during a study of T cell responses to AZD1222 COVID-19 vaccine. Study-wide results and caveats: White British ancestry dominated among donors, who included more females, and clonal diversity was possibly underestimated. The span of vaccine-associated CD4 TCRs extended across spike, with dominance at 160-218 and 743-854.

The protocol was immunoSEQ multiplex PCR, while the TCRdb copy is restricted to in-frame clones and leaves out a portion. The table has approximately 210,000 clones, roughly 94% seen once. This CDR3 region has 17 residues. The germline gives CDR1 MNHEY, CDR2 SMNVEV (reference sequence). J lost 5 bases, V lost 5 bases, and 10 bases had no gene match. This clone was seen just once. Its antigen is not identified. The TCR sequence derives from an adult who received the MenACWY meningococcal vaccine as a control. The V gene is TRBV27, the J gene TRBJ1-6; 9 bases align to TRBD1. The input for sequencing was peripheral blood, taken 28 days after the second dose of the MenACWY control vaccine. CDR3 loop: CASSPQPGQGDNSPLHF. In DNA, the CDR3 is TGTGCCAGCAGTCCCCAACCGGGACAGGGAGATAATTCACCCCTCCACTTT.